This T cell receptor (beta chain) was identified in a study of blood T cell repertoires in COVID-19. Study-wide context: The United States, Italy and Spain provided the acute and convalescent COVID-19 samples. T cells, B-cell-depleted T cells, or PBMCs supplied cDNA or gDNA.

Germline values: CDR1 SGDLS, CDR2 YYNGEE. The CDR3 runs 15 residues. Trimming removed 1 base from V and 5 bases from J, with 10 bases in between. Study processing details: Amplified reference gene primers provided the basis for estimating nucleated cell counts. Clones were sequenced by immunoSEQ multiplex PCR, and TCRdb holds only the in-frame ones, with some missing. V and J calls and clone size are given by that table; D and trimming were obtained from the DNA. The sample has some 45,000 clones, 83% seen once. The TCR sequence derives from a man aged 80 or over in a cohort sampled during active COVID-19. The sequencing input was peripheral blood. The chain links TRBV9 to TRBJ1-6; D perhaps matches TRBD1 (5 bases). The CDR3 spells CASSVQGMNNSPLHF. In nucleotides, the CDR3 is TGTGCCAGCAGCGTACAGGGAATGAATAATTCACCCCTCCACTTT.